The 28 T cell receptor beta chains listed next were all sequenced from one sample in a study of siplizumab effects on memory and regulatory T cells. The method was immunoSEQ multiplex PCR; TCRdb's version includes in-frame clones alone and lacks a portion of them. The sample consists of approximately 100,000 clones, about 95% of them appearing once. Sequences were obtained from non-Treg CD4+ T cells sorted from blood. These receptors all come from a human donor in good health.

CDR3 residues: CASIAGGGGETQYF. CDR3 in DNA: TGTGCCAGCATAGCGGGAGGTGGAGGGGAGACCCAGTACTTC. This rearrangement joins TRBV28 to TRBJ2-5, with 10 bases identical to TRBD2. Trimming at V came to 7 bases and at J to 5 bases, leaving 7 bases not matched to a gene. The CDR3 is 14 residues long. Germline V CDR1 and CDR2: MDHEN, SYDVKM.

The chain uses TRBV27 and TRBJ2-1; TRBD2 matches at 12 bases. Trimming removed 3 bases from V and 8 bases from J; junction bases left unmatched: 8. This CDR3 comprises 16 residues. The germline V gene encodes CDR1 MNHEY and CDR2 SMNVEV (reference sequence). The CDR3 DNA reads TGTGCCAGCAGTTTCCGGACTAGCGGGAAAGGGGATGAGCAGTTCTTC. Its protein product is CASSFRTSGKGDEQFF.

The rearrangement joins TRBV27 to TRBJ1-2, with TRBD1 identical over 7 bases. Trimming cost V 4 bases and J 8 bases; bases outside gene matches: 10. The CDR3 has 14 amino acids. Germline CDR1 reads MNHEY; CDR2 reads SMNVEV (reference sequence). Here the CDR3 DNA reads TGTGCCAGCAGTTGGGGACCGACAGGGCGAGGCTACACCTTC. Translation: CASSWGPTGRGYTF.

CDR3 region: CASSGLRILDNEQFF. CDR3 nucleotides: TGTGCCAGCAGCGGCCTAAGAATTTTGGACAATGAGCAGTTCTTC. The V and J genes are TRBV6-1 and TRBJ2-1; the D is unclear. V was cut by 6 bases and J by 5 bases, with 17 bases left in between. The CDR3 is made up of 15 amino acids. The germline V gene encodes CDR1 MNHNS and CDR2 SASEGT.

The DNA for the CDR3 is TGCAGCGTTGTAATTAGGGATGCTATAGATACGCAGTATTTT. Translation gives CSVVIRDAIDTQYF. The rearrangement uses TRBV29-1 and TRBJ2-3; D unresolved. From germline, CDR1 is SQVTM and CDR2 ANQGSEA. The length of the CDR3 is 14 residues. With 4 bases removed from V and 5 bases from J, the gap between germline ends came to 16 bases.

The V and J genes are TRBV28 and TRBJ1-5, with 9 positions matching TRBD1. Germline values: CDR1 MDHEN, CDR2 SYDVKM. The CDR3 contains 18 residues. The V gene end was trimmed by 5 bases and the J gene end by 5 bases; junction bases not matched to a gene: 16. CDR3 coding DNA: TGTGCCAGCAGTCTAAGCCCATTCGGGACAGGGAGGGATCAGCCCCAGCATTTT. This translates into CASSLSPFGTGRDQPQHF.

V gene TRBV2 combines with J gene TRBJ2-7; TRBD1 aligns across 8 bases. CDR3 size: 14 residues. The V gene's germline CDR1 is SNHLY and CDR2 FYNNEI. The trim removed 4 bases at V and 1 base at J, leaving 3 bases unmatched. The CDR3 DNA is TGTGCCAGCAGTGTCGACAGGGGATCCTACGAGCAGTACTTC. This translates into CASSVDRGSYEQYF.

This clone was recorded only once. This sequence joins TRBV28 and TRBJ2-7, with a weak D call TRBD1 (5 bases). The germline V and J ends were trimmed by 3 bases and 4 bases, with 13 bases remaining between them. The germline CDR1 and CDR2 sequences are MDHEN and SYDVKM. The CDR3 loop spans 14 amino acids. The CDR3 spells CASSFVGRQYEQYF. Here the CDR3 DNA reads TGTGCCAGCAGTTTTGTAGGCAGACAGTACGAGCAGTACTTC.

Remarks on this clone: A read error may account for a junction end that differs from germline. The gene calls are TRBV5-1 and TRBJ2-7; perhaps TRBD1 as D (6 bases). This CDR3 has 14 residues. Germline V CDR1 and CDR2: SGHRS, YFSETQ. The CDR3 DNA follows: TGCACCAGCAGCCACAGGGAAGTGAACGACGAGCAGTACTTC. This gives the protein CTSSHREVNDEQYF.

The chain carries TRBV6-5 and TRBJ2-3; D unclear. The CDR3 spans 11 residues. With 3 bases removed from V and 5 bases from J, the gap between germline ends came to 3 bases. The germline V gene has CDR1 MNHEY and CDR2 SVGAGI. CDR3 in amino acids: CASSYEDTQYF. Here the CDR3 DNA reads TGTGCCAGCAGTTATGAAGATACGCAGTATTTT.

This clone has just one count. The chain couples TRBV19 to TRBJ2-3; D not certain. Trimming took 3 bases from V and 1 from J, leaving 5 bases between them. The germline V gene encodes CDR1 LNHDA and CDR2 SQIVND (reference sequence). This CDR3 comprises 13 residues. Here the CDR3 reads CASSMQGTDTQYF. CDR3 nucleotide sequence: TGTGCCAGTAGTATGCAAGGCACAGATACGCAGTATTTT.

The CDR3 loop reads CSAGTSGRGLGDTQYF. The CDR3 DNA is TGCAGCGCCGGGACTAGCGGGAGGGGATTGGGAGATACGCAGTATTTT. V gene TRBV29-1 combines with J gene TRBJ2-3; 16 bases map to TRBD2. Germline trimming cut 7 bases from V and 5 bases from J; bases unmatched to any gene: 9. Germline V gene data show CDR1 as SQVTM and CDR2 as ANQGSEA. The length of the CDR3 is 16 residues.

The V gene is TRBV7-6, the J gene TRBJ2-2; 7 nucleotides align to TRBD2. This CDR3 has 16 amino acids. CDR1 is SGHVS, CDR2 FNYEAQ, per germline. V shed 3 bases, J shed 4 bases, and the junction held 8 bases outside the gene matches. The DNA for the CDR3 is TGTGCCAGCAGCTTCCGTCAGCGGGATTTCACCGGGGAGCTGTTTTTT. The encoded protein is CASSFRQRDFTGELFF.

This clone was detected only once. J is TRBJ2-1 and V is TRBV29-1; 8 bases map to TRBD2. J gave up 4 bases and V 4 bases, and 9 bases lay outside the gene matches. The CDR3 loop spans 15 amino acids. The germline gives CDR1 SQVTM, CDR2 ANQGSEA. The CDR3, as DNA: TGCAGCGTTGTAGCGGAGCGGGAGCTTTACAATGAGCAGTTCTTC. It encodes CSVVAERELYNEQFF.

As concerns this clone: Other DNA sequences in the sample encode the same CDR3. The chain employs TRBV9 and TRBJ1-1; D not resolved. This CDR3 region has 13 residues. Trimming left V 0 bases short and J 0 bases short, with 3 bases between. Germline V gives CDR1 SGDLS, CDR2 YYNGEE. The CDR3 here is CASSVDLNTEAFF. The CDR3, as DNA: TGTGCCAGCAGCGTAGACTTGAACACTGAAGCTTTCTTT.

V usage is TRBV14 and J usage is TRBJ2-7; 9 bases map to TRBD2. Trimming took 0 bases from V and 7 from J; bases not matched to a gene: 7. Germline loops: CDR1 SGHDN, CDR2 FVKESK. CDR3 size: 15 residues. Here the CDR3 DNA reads TGTGCCAGCAGCCAAGATAGCGGGAGAAAAGGAGAGCAGTACTTC. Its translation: CASSQDSGRKGEQYF. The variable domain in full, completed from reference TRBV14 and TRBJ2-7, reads EAGVTQFPSHSVIEKGQTVTLRCDPISGHDNLYWYRRVMGKEIKFLLHFVKESKQDESGMPNNRFLAERTGGTYSTLKVQPAELEDSGVYFCASSQDSGRKGEQYFGPGTRLTVT.

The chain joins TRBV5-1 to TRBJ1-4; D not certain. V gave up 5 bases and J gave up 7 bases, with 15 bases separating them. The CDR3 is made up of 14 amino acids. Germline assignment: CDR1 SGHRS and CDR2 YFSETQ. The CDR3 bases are TGCGCCAGCAGTCCGGGTGGTACGGGTGAAAAACTGTTTTTT. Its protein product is CASSPGGTGEKLFF.

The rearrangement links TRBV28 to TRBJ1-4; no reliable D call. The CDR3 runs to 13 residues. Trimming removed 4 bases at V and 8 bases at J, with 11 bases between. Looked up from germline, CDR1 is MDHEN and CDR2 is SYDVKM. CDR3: CASSSPAIEKLFF. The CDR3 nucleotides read TGTGCCAGCAGTTCTCCGGCAATCGAAAAACTGTTTTTT.

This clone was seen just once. The DNA for the CDR3 is TGTGCCAGCACCACCGGGACTTCATCCTACGAGCAGTACTTC. Encoded protein: CASTTGTSSYEQYF. This chain joins TRBV28 and TRBJ2-7, with D possibly matching TRBD2 (6 bases). Trimming shortened V by 7 bases and J by 1 base, and 14 bases separated the two germline ends. Germline V CDR1 and CDR2: MDHEN, SYDVKM. This CDR3 comprises 14 residues.

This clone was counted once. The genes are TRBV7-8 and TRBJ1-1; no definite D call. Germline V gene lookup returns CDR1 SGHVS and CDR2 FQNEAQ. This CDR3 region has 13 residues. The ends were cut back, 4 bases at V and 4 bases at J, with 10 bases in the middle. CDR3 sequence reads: CASSSPMGTEAFF. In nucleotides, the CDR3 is TGTGCCAGCAGCTCCCCGATGGGCACTGAAGCTTTCTTT.

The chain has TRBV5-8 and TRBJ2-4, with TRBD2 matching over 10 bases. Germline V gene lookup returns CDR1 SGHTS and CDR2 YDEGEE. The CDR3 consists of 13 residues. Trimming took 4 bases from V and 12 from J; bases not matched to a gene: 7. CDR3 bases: TGTGCCAGCAGCCCGCGAGCGGGGGGGGGTCAGTACTTC. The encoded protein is CASSPRAGGGQYF.

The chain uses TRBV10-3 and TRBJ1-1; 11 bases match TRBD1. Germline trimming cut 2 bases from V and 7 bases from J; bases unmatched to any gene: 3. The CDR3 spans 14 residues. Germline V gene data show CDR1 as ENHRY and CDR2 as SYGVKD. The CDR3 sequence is CAISEGQGAGEAFF. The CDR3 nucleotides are TGTGCCATCAGTGAGGGACAGGGGGCCGGTGAAGCTTTCTTT.

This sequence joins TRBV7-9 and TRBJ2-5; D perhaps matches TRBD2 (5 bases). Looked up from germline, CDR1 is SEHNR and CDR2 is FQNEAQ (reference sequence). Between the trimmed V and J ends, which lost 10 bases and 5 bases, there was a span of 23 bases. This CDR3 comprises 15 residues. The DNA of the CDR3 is TGTGCCATCACGGCTAGCTCTATAGACTCCGAGACCCAGTACTTC. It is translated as CAITASSIDSETQYF.

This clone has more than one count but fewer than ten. Written as DNA, the CDR3 is TGTGCCAGCAGTACCAGGACAGGGGGAGTCGAGCAGTACTTC. Protein sequence: CASSTRTGGVEQYF. The V call is TRBV6-5, the J call TRBJ2-7; 10 nucleotides align to TRBD1. Germline CDR1 is MNHEY and CDR2 is SVGAGI. The length of the CDR3 is 14 residues. Trimming cost V 5 bases and J 6 bases; bases outside gene matches: 7.

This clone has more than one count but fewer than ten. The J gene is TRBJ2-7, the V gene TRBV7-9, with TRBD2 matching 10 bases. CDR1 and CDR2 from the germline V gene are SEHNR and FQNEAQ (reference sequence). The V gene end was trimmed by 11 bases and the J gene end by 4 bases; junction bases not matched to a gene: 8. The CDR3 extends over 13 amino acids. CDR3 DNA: TGTGCCGTAACCGCTAGCGGGAGATACGAGCAGTACTTC. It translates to CAVTASGRYEQYF.

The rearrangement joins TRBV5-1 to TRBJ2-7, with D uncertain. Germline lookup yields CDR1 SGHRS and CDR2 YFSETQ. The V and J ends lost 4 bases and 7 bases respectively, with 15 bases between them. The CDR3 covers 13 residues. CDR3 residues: CASSEDLYWEQYF. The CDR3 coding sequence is TGCGCCAGCAGCGAGGACCTTTATTGGGAGCAGTACTTC.

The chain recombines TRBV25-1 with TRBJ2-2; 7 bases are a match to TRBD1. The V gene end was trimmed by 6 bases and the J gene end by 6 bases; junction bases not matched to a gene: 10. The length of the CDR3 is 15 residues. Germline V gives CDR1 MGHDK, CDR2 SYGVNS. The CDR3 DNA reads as TGTGCCAGCAGACAGACAGGGTTTTACTCCGGGGAGCTGTTTTTT. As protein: CASRQTGFYSGELFF.

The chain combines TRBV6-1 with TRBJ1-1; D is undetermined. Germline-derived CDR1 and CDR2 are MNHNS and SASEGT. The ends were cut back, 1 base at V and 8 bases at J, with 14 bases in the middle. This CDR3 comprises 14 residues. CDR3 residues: CASSEVARGPEAFF. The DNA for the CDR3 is TGTGCCAGCAGTGAAGTAGCTCGGGGTCCCGAAGCTTTCTTT.